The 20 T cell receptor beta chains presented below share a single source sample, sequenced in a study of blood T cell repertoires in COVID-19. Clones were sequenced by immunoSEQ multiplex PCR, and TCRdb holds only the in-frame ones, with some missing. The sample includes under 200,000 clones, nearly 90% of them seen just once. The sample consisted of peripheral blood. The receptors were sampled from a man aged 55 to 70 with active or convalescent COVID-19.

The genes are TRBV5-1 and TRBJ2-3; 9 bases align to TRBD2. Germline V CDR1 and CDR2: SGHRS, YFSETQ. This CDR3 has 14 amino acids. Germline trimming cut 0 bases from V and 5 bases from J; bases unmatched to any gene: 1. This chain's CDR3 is CASSLETSGDTQYF. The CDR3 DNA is TGCGCCAGCAGCTTGGAGACTAGCGGAGATACGCAGTATTTT.

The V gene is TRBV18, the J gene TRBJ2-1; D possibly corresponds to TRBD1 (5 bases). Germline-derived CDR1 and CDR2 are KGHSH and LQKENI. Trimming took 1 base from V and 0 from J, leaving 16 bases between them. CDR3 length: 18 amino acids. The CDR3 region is CASSPQLSDTFSYNEQFF. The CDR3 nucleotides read TGTGCCAGCTCACCACAGTTGTCGGACACCTTCTCCTACAATGAGCAGTTCTTC. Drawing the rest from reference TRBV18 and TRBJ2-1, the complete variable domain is NAGVMQNPRHLVRRRGQEARLRCSPMKGHSHVYWYRQLPEEGLKFMVYLQKENIIDESGMPKERFSAEFPKEGPSILRIQQVVRGDSAAYFCASSPQLSDTFSYNEQFFGPGTRLTVL.

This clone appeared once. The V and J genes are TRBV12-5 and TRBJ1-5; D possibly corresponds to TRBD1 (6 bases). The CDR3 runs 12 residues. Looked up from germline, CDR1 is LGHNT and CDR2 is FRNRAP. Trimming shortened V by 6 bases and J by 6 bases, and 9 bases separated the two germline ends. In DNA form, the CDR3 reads TGTGCTAGTGGCCCAGGGGTTCAGCCCCAGCATTTT. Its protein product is CASGPGVQPQHF.

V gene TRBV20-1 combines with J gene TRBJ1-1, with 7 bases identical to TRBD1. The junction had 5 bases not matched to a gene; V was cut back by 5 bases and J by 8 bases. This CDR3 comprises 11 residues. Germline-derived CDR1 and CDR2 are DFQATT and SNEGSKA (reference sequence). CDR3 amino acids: CSAQKDREAFF. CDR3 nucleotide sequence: TGCAGTGCTCAAAAGGACAGGGAAGCTTTCTTT.

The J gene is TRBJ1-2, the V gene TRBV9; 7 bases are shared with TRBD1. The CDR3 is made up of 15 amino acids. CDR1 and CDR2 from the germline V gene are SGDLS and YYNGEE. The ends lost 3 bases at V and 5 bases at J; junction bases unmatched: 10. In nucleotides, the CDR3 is TGTGCCAGCAGCGCCGAGGAGAGGGGGCGTTATGGCTACACCTTC. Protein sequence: CASSAEERGRYGYTF.

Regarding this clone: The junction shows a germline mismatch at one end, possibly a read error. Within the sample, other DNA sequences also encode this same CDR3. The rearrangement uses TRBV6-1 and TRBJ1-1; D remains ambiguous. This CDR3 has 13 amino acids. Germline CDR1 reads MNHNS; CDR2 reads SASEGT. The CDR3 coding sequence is TGTGCCAGCAGGGAAGTTATGAACACTGAAGCTTTCTTT. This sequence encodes CASREVMNTEAFF.

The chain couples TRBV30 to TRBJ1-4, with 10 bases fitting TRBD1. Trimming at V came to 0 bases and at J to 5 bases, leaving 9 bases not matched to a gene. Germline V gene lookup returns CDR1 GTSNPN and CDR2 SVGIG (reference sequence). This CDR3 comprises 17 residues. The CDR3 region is CAWSVRFRDRGNEKLFF. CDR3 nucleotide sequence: TGTGCCTGGAGTGTACGCTTTCGGGACAGGGGAAATGAAAAACTGTTTTTT.

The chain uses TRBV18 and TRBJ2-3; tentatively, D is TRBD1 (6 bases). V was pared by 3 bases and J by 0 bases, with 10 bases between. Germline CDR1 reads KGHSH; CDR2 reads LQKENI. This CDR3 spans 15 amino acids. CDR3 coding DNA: TGTGCCAGCTCACCTAAGACAGGTAGCACAGATACGCAGTATTTT. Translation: CASSPKTGSTDTQYF.

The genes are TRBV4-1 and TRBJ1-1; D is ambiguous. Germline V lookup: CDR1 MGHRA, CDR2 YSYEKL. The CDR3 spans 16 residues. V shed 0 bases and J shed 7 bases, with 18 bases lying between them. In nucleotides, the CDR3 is TGCGCCAGCAGCCAAGATGTAAACGATCCCGGTGGTGAAGCTTTCTTT. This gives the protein CASSQDVNDPGGEAFF.

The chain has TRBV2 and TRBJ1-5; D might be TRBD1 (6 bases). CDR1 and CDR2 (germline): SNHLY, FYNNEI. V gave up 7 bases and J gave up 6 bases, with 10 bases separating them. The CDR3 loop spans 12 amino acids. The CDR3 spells CASTAGVQPQHF. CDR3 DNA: TGTGCCAGCACGGCAGGGGTTCAGCCCCAGCATTTT. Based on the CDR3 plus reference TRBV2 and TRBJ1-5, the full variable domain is EPEVTQTPSHQVTQMGQEVILRCVPISNHLYFYWYRQILGQKVEFLVSFYNNEISEKSEIFDDQFSVERPDGSNFTLKIRSTKLEDSAMYFCASTAGVQPQHFGDGTRLSIL.

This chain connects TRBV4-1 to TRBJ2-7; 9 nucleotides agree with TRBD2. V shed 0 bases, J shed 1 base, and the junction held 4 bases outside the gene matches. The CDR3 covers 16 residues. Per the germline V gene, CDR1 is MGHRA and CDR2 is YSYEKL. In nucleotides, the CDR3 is TGCGCCAGCAGCCAAGAATTAGCGGGGGTGTCCTACGAGCAGTACTTC. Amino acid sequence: CASSQELAGVSYEQYF.

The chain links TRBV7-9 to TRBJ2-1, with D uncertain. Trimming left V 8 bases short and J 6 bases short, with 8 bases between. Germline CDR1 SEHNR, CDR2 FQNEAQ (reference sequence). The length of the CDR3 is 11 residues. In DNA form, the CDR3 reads TGTGCCAGCTCTTTCTTCAATGAGCAGTTCTTC. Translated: CASSFFNEQFF.

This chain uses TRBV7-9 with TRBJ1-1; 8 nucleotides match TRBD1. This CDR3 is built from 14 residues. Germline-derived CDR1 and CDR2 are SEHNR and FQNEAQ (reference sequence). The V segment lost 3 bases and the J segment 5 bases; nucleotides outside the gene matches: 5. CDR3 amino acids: CASSLGQVGTEAFF. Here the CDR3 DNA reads TGTGCCAGCAGCTTGGGACAGGTCGGGACTGAAGCTTTCTTT.

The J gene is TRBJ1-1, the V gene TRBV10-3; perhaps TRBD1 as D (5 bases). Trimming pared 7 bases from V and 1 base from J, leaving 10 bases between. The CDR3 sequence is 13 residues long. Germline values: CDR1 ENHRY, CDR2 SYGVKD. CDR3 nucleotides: TGTGCCATCACTCAGGGTACGAACACTGAAGCTTTCTTT. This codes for CAITQGTNTEAFF.

Here the CDR3 DNA reads TGCGCCAGCAGCCGGAGACAGGGTCCCAGCTCCTACAATGAGCAGTTCTTC. Translation gives CASSRRQGPSSYNEQFF. The chain combines TRBV5-1 with TRBJ2-1, with 7 bases matching TRBD1. The CDR3 has 17 residues. Germline lookup yields CDR1 SGHRS and CDR2 YFSETQ. J lost 0 bases, V lost 4 bases, and 10 bases had no gene match.

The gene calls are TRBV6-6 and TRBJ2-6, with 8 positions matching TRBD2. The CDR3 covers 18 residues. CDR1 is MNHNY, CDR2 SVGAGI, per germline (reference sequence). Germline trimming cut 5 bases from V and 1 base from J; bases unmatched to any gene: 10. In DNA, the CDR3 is TGTGCCAGCAGTCCCGAATACGGGGGGGGATCTGGGGCCAACGTCCTGACTTTC. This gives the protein CASSPEYGGGSGANVLTF.

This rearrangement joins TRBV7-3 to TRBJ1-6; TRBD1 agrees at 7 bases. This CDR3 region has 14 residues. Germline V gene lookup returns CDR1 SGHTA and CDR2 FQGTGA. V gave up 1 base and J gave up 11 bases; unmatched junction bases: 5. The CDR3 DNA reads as TGTGCCAGCAGCTTAAGACAGGGTGGGGCACCCCTCCACTTT. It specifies CASSLRQGGAPLHF.

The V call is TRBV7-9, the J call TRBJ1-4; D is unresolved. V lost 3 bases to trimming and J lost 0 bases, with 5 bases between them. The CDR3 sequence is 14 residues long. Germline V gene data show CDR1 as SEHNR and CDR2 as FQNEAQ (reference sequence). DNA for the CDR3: TGTGCCAGCAGCTTCATTGCAACTAATGAAAAACTGTTTTTT. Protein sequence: CASSFIATNEKLFF.

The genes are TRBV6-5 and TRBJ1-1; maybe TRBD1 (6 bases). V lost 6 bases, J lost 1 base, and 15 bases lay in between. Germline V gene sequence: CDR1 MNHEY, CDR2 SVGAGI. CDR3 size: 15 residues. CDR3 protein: CASSDRGQSNTEAFF. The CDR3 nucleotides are TGTGCCAGCAGCGACCGAGGACAGTCGAACACTGAAGCTTTCTTT.

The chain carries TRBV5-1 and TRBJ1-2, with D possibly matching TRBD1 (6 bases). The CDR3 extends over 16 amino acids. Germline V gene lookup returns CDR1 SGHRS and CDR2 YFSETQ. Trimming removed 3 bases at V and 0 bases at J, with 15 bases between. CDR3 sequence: CASSSGQQLANYGYTF. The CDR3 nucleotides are TGCGCCAGCAGCTCTGGACAGCAATTAGCTAACTATGGCTACACCTTC.